This TCR beta chain was retrieved from a study of cytomegalovirus exposure and HLA in healthy donors (TCRdb year 2017). Looking at the study overall: An earlier analysis of about 530 of the donors reported 276 Gb of sequence data and 117 million unique TCR beta sequences obtained from roughly 170 million T cells. Approximately 310 gigabases of sequencing data and 78 million or so unique TCR sequences were included in an early release covering 550 to 800 HLA-typed donors. Among the roughly 400 genotyped donors, approximately 76% belonged to the genetic ancestry cluster associated with self-reported Caucasian donors. The aim of the study was to test whether cataloging public T cell receptors could identify signatures of past pathogen exposure. Using immunosequencing, the study profiled T cell repertoires from 500 to 800 subjects and related those repertoires to cytomegalovirus serostatus. Along with the approximately 670-subject first cohort, a separate validation cohort of around 110 different subjects was used. To predict cytomegalovirus infection status, the study brought together high-throughput TCR immunosequencing, statistical association of individual TCRs with disease status, and machine learning. In a later analysis, previously published TCR beta repertoires from 550 to 750 donors were re-analyzed and high-resolution HLA genotyping was added so that TCR occurrence patterns could be studied. In the later analysis, no new phenotypic data were used to find candidate immune exposures; instead, reliance was placed on TCR beta sequences and their occurrence across donors. An earlier analysis of approximately 500 of the donors applied high-throughput TCR beta sequencing to assess whether each TCR beta V gene segment acted as functional or pseudogenic. Donor age, sex, ethnicity and CMV serostatus were collected together with the repertoire data. A later genetic analysis took genome-wide SNP genotypes for about 60% of the roughly 670 donors and used that subset as a discovery cohort. Every repertoire in the discovery cohort had been generated on one and the same sequencing platform. HLA typing included class I and class II loci at four-digit resolution. Typing coverage differed by locus: A, B, C, DRB1 and DQB1 were typed in about 629-640 donors, DQA1 in approximately 520, DPA1 in around 580, and DPB1 in 450 to 480. Because of strong linkage in the cohort, roughly five DR-DQ haplotypes were treated as single units for association and clustering. On average, approximately 250,000 unique TCR beta nucleotide sequences were sequenced per donor among 300 to 500 genotyped donors of the cohort, with around 19% of those sequences being non-productive. What the research found in general, with its limitations: According to a later analysis, TCR association rates differed among HLA loci, with DRB1 alleles showing the most associated TCRs and HLA-C alleles showing the fewest. At a false discovery rate of 0.05, a later analysis linked 15,000 to 20,000 TCR beta sequences to specific HLA alleles. The earlier analysis of 587 of the donors excluded 15 to 20 rarely observed V segments, including chromosome 9 orphons, because counts were too low. A cluster of highly shared sequence variants was judged likely to represent a technical artifact of the sequencing pipeline. Strong co-occurrence of HLA alleles, especially DR and DQ, made assigning TCR associations to individual alleles difficult. A further reported finding was that TCR beta sequences accurately predicted the HLA-A and HLA-B alleles for most subjects in the first cohort. The cohort was sequenced for TCR beta chains only, and without alpha or paired-chain data the features that could be detected were limited. A later analysis found that HLA-associated TCR beta chains were more clonally expanded and had lower generation probabilities than equally common non-associated chains. Correlated functional status among segregating V segments might be attributable to linkage disequilibrium, but an unknown experimental factor could not be ruled out. In a later genetic analysis, fewer N-insertions in productive TCRs were reported among donors in an Asian-associated ancestry cluster than the roughly 700-donor mean. Broadly in line with IMGT annotations, most TCR beta V segments showed up in productive rearrangements about 87% or about 30% of the time in an earlier analysis of several hundred of the donors. A few of the identified cytomegalovirus-associated TCR beta chains were confirmed in vitro to be specific for cytomegalovirus antigens. The only immune exposure information available for the cohort was CMV serostatus. V-gene and J-gene trimming of TCR beta chains was associated with a missense DCLRE1C variant in a later genetic analysis, and the association was replicated in an independent cohort. In a later analysis, several top co-occurrence clusters were reported to appear linked to parvovirus B19, influenza, CMV and Epstein-Barr virus. Across donors, most TCR sequences were observed very rarely, whereas some public TCRs were present in many individuals. A later analysis found that most CMV-associated TCR beta chains appeared HLA-restricted, with HLA associations seemingly driven largely by CMV exposure. In the study, 164 TCR beta chains were listed as associated with cytomegalovirus. The presence/absence analyses assumed that sequencing depth was roughly uniform across donors, and that assumption may not be true. Some IMGT-functional V segments, including TRBV6-2 and TRBV6-3, could not be told apart with the 87-base-pair reads, so those segments were excluded. HLA typing was unavailable for some donors at each locus, so association tests used only the typed subset. The classifier was reported to diagnose cytomegalovirus status with high specificity and sensitivity in both the original and validation cohorts. The authors suggested that the approach could potentially be generalized to other disease states and immunological phenotypes.

With regard to this clone: Its target antigen remains unknown. No qualities accompany the bases; no much larger clone lies one base away.

The library was obtained by the immunoSEQ multiplex PCR assay. For the multiplex PCR, a mixture combining 60 forward primers for TCR Vbeta segments and 13 reverse primers for TCR Jbeta segments was used. A multiplex PCR assay on genomic DNA amplified the CDR3 region of rearranged TCR beta genes. The amplified TCR beta libraries were sequenced on the Illumina HiSeq System as 87-base-pair reads. The source study handled its data this way. In a later analysis, 80 million or so unique TCR beta chains were counted across the 650 to 750 repertoires, and around 11 million of these chains were shared by at least two donors. A nearest-neighbor algorithm error-corrected the raw reads and collapsed the reads into unique sequences, merging closely related sequences to remove PCR and sequencing errors. Alignment of CDR3 sequences to IMGT reference sequences was used to assign V, D and J gene segments. For a sequence to be retained, at least a six-nucleotide match to both a V gene segment and a J gene segment was required. A rearrangement counted as productive if the CDR3 had no stop codons and remained in frame with V and J, and every other rearrangement counted as non-productive. CDR3 was defined by IMGT convention, running from the second conserved V-encoded cysteine to the conserved J-encoded phenylalanine. In an earlier analysis of around 570 of the donors, sequences lacking an unambiguous match to a single V gene segment were excluded. An earlier analysis of some 500 of the donors classified V segments as functional when productive rearrangements were above 56.7% and as segregating when the standard deviation between donors was above 5%. To diagnose cytomegalovirus status from the catalog of TCR beta chain sequences, a statistical classification framework was built. In a later analysis, TCR nucleotide sequences were compared against IMGT/GENE-DB human TR gene sequences so that V and J genes could be assigned. A later analysis assigned CDR3 sequences and most-parsimonious VDJ recombination scenarios with the TCRdist pipeline. In a later analysis, each TCR beta chain was defined by its CDR3 amino acid sequence together with its V-gene family, and reads lacking a unique V-gene family were excluded. In a later analysis, approximately 590 highly shared, low-generation-probability nucleotide sequences were removed to address suspected cross-contamination and a sequencing artifact. In a later analysis, a clonal expansion index for each public chain was calculated from normalized within-repertoire ranks of inferred template counts. Generation probabilities in a later analysis came from a VDJ recombination model fitted to out-of-frame rearrangements, and those results were checked against IGoR. Hypergeometric tests were used in a later analysis to score TCR-TCR, TCR-HLA and TCR-CMV co-occurrence, with a repertoire-size bias correction applied to the TCR pairs. False discovery rates were estimated in a later analysis by permuting HLA or CMV assignments 20 times. In a later analysis, co-occurring TCRs were grouped using DBSCAN, and TCRdist sequence similarity was added for clustering within HLA-allele-positive subsets. Co-occurrence clustering excluded repertoires with fewer than 30,000 or more than 120,000 public chains, plus five with anomalous nucleotide sharing. Drawn from immuneACCESS, this table holds only the in-frame rearrangements with V and J called that TCRdb kept. Clones are partly lost; checked studies trace under half to an unresolved V gene and leave the rest unexplained. For V, J and clone size, that table is used; D and trimming come from the DNA. The sample contains about 98,000 clones, around 75% of them found a single time. Roughly 9.8% of the sample rests with the top ten.

The cohort consisted of hundreds of healthy bone marrow donors. At the time of sampling, every cohort member was nominally healthy, though immune exposures that went unrecorded were likely present. The donor was CMV seropositive and was included in the group of some 290 seropositive cohort members. Every donor gave a peripheral blood sample, and the peripheral blood mononuclear cells from that sample were used for TCR beta sequencing. Genomic DNA extraction from the blood cell samples was performed with the Qiagen DNeasy Blood Extraction Kit. V and J are truncated by 0 bases and 11 bases respectively, leaving an intervening sequence of 13 bases. The germline V gene encodes CDR1 GTSNPN and CDR2 SVGIG (reference sequence). The CDR3 has 13 amino acids, counting the end cysteine and phenylalanine. Just CDR3 DNA is preserved here, 39 bases in frame from base 1.

The sequence joins TRBV30 to TRBJ1-4, with an unclear D gene assignment. The sequence came from a man in his late teens or twenties in good health and CMV-seropositive. Input material: PBMCs. The nucleotides read TGTGCCTGGAGTGTAAAGGGTCGAGGGAAACTGTTTTTT. Its protein is CAWSVKGRGKLFF.